This TCR beta chain is from a study of blood T cell repertoires in COVID-19. Study-wide background: Sites in the United States, Italy and Spain provided acute and convalescent COVID-19 samples.

This clone was detected only a few times. The CDR3 covers 14 residues. The V segment lost 3 bases and the J segment 8 bases; nucleotides outside the gene matches: 6. Germline V gene lookup returns CDR1 MGHRA and CDR2 YSYEKL. Per the original methods: Estimated nucleated cell counts came from reference gene primer amplification. Clones were read by immunoSEQ multiplex PCR, and TCRdb kept only the in-frame ones, dropping some. That table gives V, J and clone size, and the DNA gave D and trimming. Among 60,000 to 85,000 clones listed, less than 90% were seen once. The sequence derives from a man between 45 and 60 years old with active COVID-19. This sequence joins TRBV4-1 and TRBJ1-4; TRBD1 matches at 7 bases. The sequenced sample consisted of peripheral blood. The CDR3 coding sequence is TGCGCCAGCAGCCAGACAGGGCTAAGGGAAAAACTGTTTTTT. This gives the protein CASSQTGLREKLFF.